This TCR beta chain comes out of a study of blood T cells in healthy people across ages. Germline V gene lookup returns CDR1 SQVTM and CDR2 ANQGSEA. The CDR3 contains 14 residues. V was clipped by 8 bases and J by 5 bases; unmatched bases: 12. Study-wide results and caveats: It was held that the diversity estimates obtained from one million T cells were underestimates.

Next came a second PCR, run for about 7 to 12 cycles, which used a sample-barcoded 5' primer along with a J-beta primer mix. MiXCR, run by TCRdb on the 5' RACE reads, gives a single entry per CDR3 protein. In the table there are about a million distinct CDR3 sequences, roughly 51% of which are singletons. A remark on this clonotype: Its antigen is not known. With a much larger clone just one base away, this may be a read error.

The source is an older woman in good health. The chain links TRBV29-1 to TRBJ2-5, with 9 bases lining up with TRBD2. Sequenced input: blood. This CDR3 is CSRAIAGVIETQYF. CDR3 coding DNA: TGCAGCAGGGCGATAGCGGGAGTGATTGAGACCCAGTACTTC.